This TCR beta chain was recovered during a study of naive and memory T cell subsets. The SP2 primer and nested alpha and beta constant region primers amplified ligated cDNA in four rounds. From the UMI-ligation and nested PCR reads, TCRdb called clonotypes with MiXCR, one entry per CDR3 protein. The sample records approximately 22,000 distinct CDR3 sequences, roughly 5.5% being singletons. Regarding treatment: skin biopsy from PPD injection site in Mantoux-positive individual. TCR cDNA received a 3' ligated oligonucleotide that carried a UMI. Study outcomes and limitations: Far more TCRs reportedly came from tuberculin skin test site biopsies.

This clonotype was picked up many times. Its target is not known. The clonotype comes from an adult in good health. This specimen consisted of skin, obtained from a tuberculin skin test site.

The CDR3 coding sequence is TGCAGCATAAGGGTAGCCCACGAAGCTTTCTTT. Translated: CSIRVAHEAFF. The J gene is TRBJ1-1, the V gene TRBV29-1; D not certain. This CDR3 region has 11 residues. The ends were cut back, 8 bases at V and 8 bases at J, with 15 bases in the middle. Germline V gene sequence: CDR1 SQVTM, CDR2 ANQGSEA.